Below are 10 T cell receptor beta chains sequenced from a single sample in a study of blood T cells in healthy people across ages. With a J-beta primer mix and a sample-barcoded 5' primer, a second PCR ran roughly 6 to 11 cycles. TCRdb reprocessed the 5' RACE reads with MiXCR, giving one entry per CDR3 protein. This repertoire shows about 1.5 million distinct CDR3 sequences, approximately 43% found once; its top ten account for over 3.5%. Sequenced input: blood. The receptors were sampled from a young woman in good health.

This clonotype occurred a few times. The chain has TRBV29-1 and TRBJ2-3; D not resolved. V lost 1 base to trimming and J lost 4 bases, with 21 bases between them. The CDR3 has 17 amino acids. Germline V CDR1 and CDR2: SQVTM, ANQGSEA. The CDR3 DNA reads TGCAGCGTTGAAGGCTCCTCGATGAACCGATTGGCAGATACGCAGTATTTT. It encodes CSVEGSSMNRLADTQYF.

The chain carries TRBV29-1 and TRBJ2-1; 9 bases match TRBD1. The CDR3 is 14 residues long. CDR1 and CDR2 (germline): SQVTM, ANQGSEA. Trimming cost V 6 bases and J 5 bases; bases outside gene matches: 8. The CDR3 DNA reads as TGCAGCGTAAGACGGGACAGGGCCAACAATGAGCAGTTCTTC. It is translated as CSVRRDRANNEQFF.

This clonotype appeared a few times. The chain couples TRBV20-1 to TRBJ2-3, with 7 bases that match TRBD1. J was trimmed by 6 bases and V by 1 base; bases with no gene match: 7. This CDR3 has 14 amino acids. The V gene's germline CDR1 is DFQATT and CDR2 SNEGSKA (reference sequence). CDR3 bases: TGCAGTGCTAGAGGTTCAGGGGGTGGCGATACGCAGTATTTT. It encodes CSARGSGGGDTQYF.

The table lists this clonotype with a count of one. V and J are TRBV11-2 and TRBJ2-3; TRBD1 or TRBD2 may be the D gene (6 bases each). Trimming took off 4 bases at V and 4 bases at J, with 15 bases between the two ends. Germline V lookup: CDR1 SGHAT, CDR2 FQNNGV. CDR3 length equals 15 residues. The CDR3 region is CASSSGGGQADTQYF. For the CDR3, the DNA is TGTGCCAGCAGCTCAGGAGGGGGGCAGGCAGATACGCAGTATTTT.

This clonotype was counted between two and nine times. V usage is TRBV5-1 and J usage is TRBJ2-1; D is perhaps TRBD2 (6 bases). CDR3 length: 13 residues. V was clipped by 4 bases and J by 3 bases, with 8 bases between them. The V gene's germline CDR1 is SGHRS and CDR2 YFSETQ. CDR3 loop: CASSAGFYNEQFF. The DNA of the CDR3 is TGCGCCAGCAGCGCGGGATTCTACAATGAGCAGTTCTTC. The full variable domain, its missing parts supplied by reference TRBV5-1 and TRBJ2-1, is KAGVTQTPRYLIKTRGQQVTLSCSPISGHRSVSWYQQTPGQGLQFLFEYFSETQRNKGNFPGRFSGRQFSNSRSEMNVSTLELGDSALYLCASSAGFYNEQFFGPGTRLTVL.

The chain combines TRBV10-3 with TRBJ1-4; no firm D call. The CDR3 runs to 12 residues. In germline, CDR1 is ENHRY, CDR2 SYGVKD. The V and J ends lost 2 bases and 15 bases respectively, with 13 bases between them. The CDR3 here is CAISEPDRMMFF. The CDR3 nucleotides are TGTGCCATCAGTGAGCCGGACCGAATGATGTTTTTT.

This clonotype came up a few times. This sequence joins TRBV6-2 or TRBV6-3 and TRBJ2-5; TRBD1 matches at 7 bases. The V gene's germline CDR1 is MNHEY and CDR2 SVGEGT. CDR3 length: 15 residues. The V gene end was trimmed by 0 bases and the J gene end by 3 bases; junction bases not matched to a gene: 4. For the CDR3, the DNA is TGTGCCAGCAGTTACTCAAGGGGGCGCGAAGAGACCCAGTACTTC. Residues: CASSYSRGREETQYF.

This clonotype was recorded a few times. In DNA, the CDR3 is TGTGCCAGCAGCTTTAGCCGGGGCGTATCGGAGGGTACTGAAGCTTTCTTT. Its protein product is CASSFSRGVSEGTEAFF. The gene calls are TRBV11-2 and TRBJ1-1; possible D gene TRBD1, 5 bases. Trimming cost V 3 bases and J 5 bases, with 22 bases left between them. The CDR3 sequence is 17 residues long. Germline assignment: CDR1 SGHAT and CDR2 FQNNGV. Together with reference TRBV11-2 and TRBJ1-1, the CDR3 gives the full variable domain: EAGVAQSPRYKIIEKRQSVAFWCNPISGHATLYWYQQILGQGPKLLIQFQNNGVVDDSQLPKDRFSAERLKGVDSTLKIQPAKLEDSAVYLCASSFSRGVSEGTEAFFGQGTRLTVV.

This clonotype was picked up a small number of times. The V and J genes are TRBV4-3 and TRBJ1-5, with a tentative D call TRBD1 (6 bases). Deletions cut 0 bases from V and 4 bases from J, with 19 bases between. The CDR3 runs to 18 residues. CDR1 and CDR2 (germline): LGHNA, YSLEER. The CDR3 protein is CASSQDLGGDSHNQPQHF. CDR3 DNA sequence: TGCGCCAGCAGCCAAGATCTGGGGGGCGACAGCCATAATCAGCCCCAGCATTTT.

A few counts support this clonotype. The rearrangement joins TRBV20-1 to TRBJ1-2; a weak D match, TRBD1 (5 bases). With 5 bases removed from V and 0 bases from J, the gap between germline ends came to 7 bases. The length of the CDR3 is 12 residues. CDR1 DFQATT and CDR2 SNEGSKA come from the germline V gene (reference sequence). The CDR3 is CSAWDSNYGYTF. The CDR3 nucleotides are TGCAGTGCTTGGGACTCTAACTATGGCTACACCTTC.